This T cell receptor beta chain came from a study of T cells in Graves' hyperthyroidism and ophthalmopathy. Background on the study: Once the initial diagnosis was made, peripheral blood was obtained before any treatment.

TCR beta CDR3 sequences were amplified from RNA transcripts. Carried out on the TCR CDR3, a first-round RT-PCR used the HTBI primer set. MiXCR was run by TCRdb on the multiplex PCR reads, yielding one entry per CDR3 protein. The sample records 550,000 to 600,000 distinct CDR3 sequences, 12% to 15% being singletons. V was pared by 1 base and J by 2 bases, with 5 bases between. CDR3 length: 13 amino acids. Germline loops: CDR1 LGHDT, CDR2 YNNKEL (reference sequence). Not enrolled were patients with uncontrolled infection, other autoimmune disease, pregnancy or lactation. This clonotype was seen many times.

The TCR sequence derives from a woman aged 18-35 years with Graves' ophthalmopathy. The chain combines TRBV3-1 with TRBJ2-5, with D possibly TRBD1 on 5 matching bases. Sequencing was carried out using blood. In DNA, the CDR3 is TGTGCCAGCAGCCAAGGGACACAAGAGACCCAGTACTTC. Translating it yields CASSQGTQETQYF.